The clone carrying this T cell receptor (beta chain) turned up a few times. From germline, CDR1 is LGHNA and CDR2 YNFKEQ. This CDR3 region has 16 residues. The V end was cut by 1 base, the J end by 2 bases, with 12 bases between. TCRdb passed the 5' RACE reads through MiXCR, listing each CDR3 protein once. The data hold 70,000 to 90,000 distinct CDR3 sequences, with less than 15% observed a single time. This record belongs to a study of spatial heterogeneity in lung cancer. Time point given: sample taken at primary tumor resection. Whole RNA came from tumor, nontumor lung or frozen PBMC and was sequenced without being sorted.

The TCR originated in a male donor with early-stage non-small cell lung cancer. The input for sequencing was PBMCs, taken at surgery. J is TRBJ1-5 and V is TRBV4-2; the D gene is possibly TRBD1 (5 bases). Written as DNA, the CDR3 is TGTGCCAGCAGCCAAGTTGGCCGGGGGGGCAATCAGCCCCAGCATTTT. Translation: CASSQVGRGGNQPQHF.